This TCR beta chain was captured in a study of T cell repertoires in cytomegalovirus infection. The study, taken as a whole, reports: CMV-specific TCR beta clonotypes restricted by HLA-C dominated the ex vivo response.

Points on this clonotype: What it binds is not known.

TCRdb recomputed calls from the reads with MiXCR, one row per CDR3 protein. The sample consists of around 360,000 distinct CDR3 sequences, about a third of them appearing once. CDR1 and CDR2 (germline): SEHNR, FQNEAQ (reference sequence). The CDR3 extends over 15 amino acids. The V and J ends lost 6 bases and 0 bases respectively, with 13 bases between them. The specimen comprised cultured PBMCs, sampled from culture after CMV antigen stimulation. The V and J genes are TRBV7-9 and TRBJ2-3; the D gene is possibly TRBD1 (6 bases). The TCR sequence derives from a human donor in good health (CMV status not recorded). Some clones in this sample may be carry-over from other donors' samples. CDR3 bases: TGTGCCAGCAGTAAAGGGGGATCTAGCACAGATACGCAGTATTTT. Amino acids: CASSKGGSSTDTQYF.